The source of this T cell receptor (beta chain) is a study of T cells in localized non-small cell lung cancer. Regarding the study as a whole: Heterogeneity remains possible because sequencing was limited to only one tumor region. Uninvolved adjacent lung, not tumor, had the highest T cell clonality. Longer overall survival was associated with a higher density of T cells in the blood. Adjacent lung held a median roughly 50 of the top 100 tumor clones.

Germline values: CDR1 SGHAT, CDR2 FQNNGV. Trimming took 5 bases from V and 10 from J, leaving 12 bases between them. The CDR3 spans 12 residues. In regard to this clone: Its antigen is undetermined.

Repertoires were generated with immunoSEQ multiplex PCR, while TCRdb's copy carries only in-frame clones and drops some. Among around 50,000 clones listed, 86% were seen once. The chain carries TRBV11-2 and TRBJ2-1; D unclear. This specimen consisted of peripheral blood, obtained before any cancer treatment. The clonotype originates from a woman between 40 and 69 years old with stage I lung adenocarcinoma. The CDR3 is CASSPGQPEQFF. CDR3 in DNA: TGTGCCAGCAGCCCGGGCCAACCGGAGCAGTTCTTC.